This TCR beta chain was captured by sequencing in a study of CD8+ T cells in alopecia areata. Study observations and caveats: While patients received tofacitinib, many expanded lesional clones remained present in scalp and blood.

Sequencing used cDNA as its template, made by extracting RNA and reverse transcribing it. Data came from immunoSEQ multiplex PCR; TCRdb stores just in-frame clones and leaves some out. This sample has 150,000 to 200,000 clones, with roughly 64% found just once. On this clone itself: The antigen remains undetermined.

Treatment: oral pan-JAK inhibitor, 5-10 mg twice daily. Peripheral blood, together with lesional scalp punch biopsies, was collected from alopecia areata patients. Sorting separated CD4+ and CD8+ T cells out of PBMCs. V shed 4 bases, J shed 3 bases, and the junction held 5 bases outside the gene matches. The CDR3 has 15 amino acids. The germline V gene has CDR1 SGHDN and CDR2 FVKESK. The receptor was isolated from a human donor with alopecia areata. The material was CD4+ T cells sorted from blood, obtained at week 24, from a patient treated with tofacitinib. J is TRBJ2-1 and V is TRBV14; 8 bases fit TRBD2. The CDR3 sequence is CASSPLAGSYNEQFF. The CDR3 DNA follows: TGTGCCAGCAGCCCATTAGCGGGGAGCTACAATGAGCAGTTCTTC.